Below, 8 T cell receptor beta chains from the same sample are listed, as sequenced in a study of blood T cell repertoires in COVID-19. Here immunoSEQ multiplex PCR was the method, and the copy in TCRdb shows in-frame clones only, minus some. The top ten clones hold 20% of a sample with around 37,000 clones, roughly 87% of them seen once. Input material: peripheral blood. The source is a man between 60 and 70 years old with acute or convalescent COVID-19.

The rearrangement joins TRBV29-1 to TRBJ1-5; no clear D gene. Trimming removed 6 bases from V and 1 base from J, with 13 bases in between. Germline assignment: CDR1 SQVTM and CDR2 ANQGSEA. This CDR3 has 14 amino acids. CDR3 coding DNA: TGCAGCGTCCGCCTGAGTGAGAGCAATCAGCCCCAGCATTTT. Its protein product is CSVRLSESNQPQHF.

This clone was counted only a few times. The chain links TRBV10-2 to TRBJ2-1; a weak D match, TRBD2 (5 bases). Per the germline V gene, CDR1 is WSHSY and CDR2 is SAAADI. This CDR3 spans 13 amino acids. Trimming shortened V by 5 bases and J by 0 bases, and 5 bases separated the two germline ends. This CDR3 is CASSTSSYNEQFF. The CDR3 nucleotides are TGCGCCAGCAGTACTAGCTCCTACAATGAGCAGTTCTTC.

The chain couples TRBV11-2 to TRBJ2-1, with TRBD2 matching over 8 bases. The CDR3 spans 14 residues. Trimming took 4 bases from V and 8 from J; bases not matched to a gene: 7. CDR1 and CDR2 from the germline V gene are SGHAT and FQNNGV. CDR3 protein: CASSSIAGRDEQFF. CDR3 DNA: TGTGCCAGCAGCTCAATAGCGGGGAGGGATGAGCAGTTCTTC.

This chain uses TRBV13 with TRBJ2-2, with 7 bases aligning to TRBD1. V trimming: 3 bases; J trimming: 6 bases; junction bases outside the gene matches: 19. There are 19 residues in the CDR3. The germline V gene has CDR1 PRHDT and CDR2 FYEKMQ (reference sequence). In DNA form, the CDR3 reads TGTGCCAGCAGCTTGGGAATACAGGGGCGAGCAGGTCGCTCCGGGGAGCTGTTTTTT. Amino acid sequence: CASSLGIQGRAGRSGELFF.

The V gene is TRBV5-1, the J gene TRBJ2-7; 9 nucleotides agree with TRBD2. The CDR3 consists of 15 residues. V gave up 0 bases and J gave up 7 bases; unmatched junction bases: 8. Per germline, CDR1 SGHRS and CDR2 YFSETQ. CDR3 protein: CASSLVAGVGGEQYF. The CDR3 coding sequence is TGCGCCAGCAGCTTGGTAGCGGGAGTAGGTGGGGAGCAGTACTTC.

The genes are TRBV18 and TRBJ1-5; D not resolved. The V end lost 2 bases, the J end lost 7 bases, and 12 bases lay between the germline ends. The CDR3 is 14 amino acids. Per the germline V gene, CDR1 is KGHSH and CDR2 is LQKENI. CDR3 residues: CASSPGGLGQPQHF. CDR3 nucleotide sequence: TGTGCCAGCTCACCAGGCGGGTTGGGCCAGCCCCAGCATTTT. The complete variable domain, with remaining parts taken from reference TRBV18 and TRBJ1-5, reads NAGVMQNPRHLVRRRGQEARLRCSPMKGHSHVYWYRQLPEEGLKFMVYLQKENIIDESGMPKERFSAEFPKEGPSILRIQQVVRGDSAAYFCASSPGGLGQPQHFGDGTRLSIL.

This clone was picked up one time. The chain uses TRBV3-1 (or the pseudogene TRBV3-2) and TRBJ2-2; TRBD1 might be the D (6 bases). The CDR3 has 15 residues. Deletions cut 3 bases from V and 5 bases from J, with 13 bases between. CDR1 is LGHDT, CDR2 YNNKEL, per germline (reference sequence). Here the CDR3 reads CASSHSNQGTGELFF. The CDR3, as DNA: TGTGCCAGCAGCCATAGCAACCAGGGGACCGGGGAGCTGTTTTTT.

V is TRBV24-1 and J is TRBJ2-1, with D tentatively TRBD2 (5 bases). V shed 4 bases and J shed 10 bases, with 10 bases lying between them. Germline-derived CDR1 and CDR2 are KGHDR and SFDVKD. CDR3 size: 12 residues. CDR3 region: CATSDPTKEQFF. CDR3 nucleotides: TGTGCCACCAGTGACCCGACTAAGGAGCAGTTCTTC.